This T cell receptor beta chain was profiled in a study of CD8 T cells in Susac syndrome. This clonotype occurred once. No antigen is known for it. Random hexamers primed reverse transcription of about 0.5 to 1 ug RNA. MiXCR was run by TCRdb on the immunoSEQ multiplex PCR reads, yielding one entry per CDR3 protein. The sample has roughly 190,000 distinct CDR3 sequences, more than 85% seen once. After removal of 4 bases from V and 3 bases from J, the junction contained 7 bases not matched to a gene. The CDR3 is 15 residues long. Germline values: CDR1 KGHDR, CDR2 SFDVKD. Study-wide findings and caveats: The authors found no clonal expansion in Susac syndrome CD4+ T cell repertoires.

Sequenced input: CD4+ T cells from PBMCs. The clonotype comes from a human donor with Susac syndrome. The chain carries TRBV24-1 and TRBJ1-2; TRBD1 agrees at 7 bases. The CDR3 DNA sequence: TGTGCCACCAGTGACCATAACGGACAGGACTATGGCTACACCTTC. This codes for CATSDHNGQDYGYTF.